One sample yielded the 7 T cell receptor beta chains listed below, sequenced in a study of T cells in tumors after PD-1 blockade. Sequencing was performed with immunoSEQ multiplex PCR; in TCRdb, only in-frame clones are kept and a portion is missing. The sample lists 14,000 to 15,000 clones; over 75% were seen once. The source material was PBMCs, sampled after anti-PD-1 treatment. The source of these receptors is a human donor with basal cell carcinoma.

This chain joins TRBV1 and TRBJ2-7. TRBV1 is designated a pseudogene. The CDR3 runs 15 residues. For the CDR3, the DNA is TGCACCAGCAGCCGAGAGGGGGAGATCGCCTACGAGCAGTACTTC. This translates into CTSSREGEIAYEQYF.

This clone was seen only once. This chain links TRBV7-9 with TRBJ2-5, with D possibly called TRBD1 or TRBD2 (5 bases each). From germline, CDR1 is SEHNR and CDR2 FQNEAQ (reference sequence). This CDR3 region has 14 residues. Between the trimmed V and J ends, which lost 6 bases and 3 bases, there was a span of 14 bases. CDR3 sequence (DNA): TGTGCCAGCAGGCCCGGGACGGTGAAAGAGACCCAGTACTTC. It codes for CASRPGTVKETQYF.

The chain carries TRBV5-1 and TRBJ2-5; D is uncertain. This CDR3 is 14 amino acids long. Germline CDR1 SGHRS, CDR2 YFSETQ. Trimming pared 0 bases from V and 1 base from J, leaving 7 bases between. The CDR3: CASSLGAAQETQYF. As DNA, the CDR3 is TGCGCCAGCAGCTTGGGGGCAGCCCAAGAGACCCAGTACTTC.

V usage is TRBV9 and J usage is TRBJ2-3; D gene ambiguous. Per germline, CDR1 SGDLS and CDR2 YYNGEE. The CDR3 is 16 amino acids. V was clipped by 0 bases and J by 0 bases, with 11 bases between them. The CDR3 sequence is CASSVGYGSSTDTQYF. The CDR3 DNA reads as TGTGCCAGCAGCGTAGGGTATGGCTCTAGCACAGATACGCAGTATTTT.

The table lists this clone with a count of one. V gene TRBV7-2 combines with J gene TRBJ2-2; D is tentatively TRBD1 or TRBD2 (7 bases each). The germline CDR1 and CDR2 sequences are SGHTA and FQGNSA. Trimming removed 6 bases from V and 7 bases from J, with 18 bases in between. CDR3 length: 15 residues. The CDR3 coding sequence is TGTGCCAGCAGTTTTCAGGGGGGGGACGGCGGGGAGCTGTTTTTT. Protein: CASSFQGGDGGELFF.

The CDR3 protein is CASSLSGGLRGEAFF. For the CDR3, the DNA is TGTGCCAGCAGCCTGTCAGGGGGCCTGCGCGGTGAAGCTTTCTTT. The chain joins TRBV7-2 to TRBJ1-1; 8 nucleotides align to TRBD1. The CDR3 contains 15 residues. The V gene end was trimmed by 5 bases and the J gene end by 7 bases; junction bases not matched to a gene: 12. Germline V gene sequence: CDR1 SGHTA, CDR2 FQGNSA.

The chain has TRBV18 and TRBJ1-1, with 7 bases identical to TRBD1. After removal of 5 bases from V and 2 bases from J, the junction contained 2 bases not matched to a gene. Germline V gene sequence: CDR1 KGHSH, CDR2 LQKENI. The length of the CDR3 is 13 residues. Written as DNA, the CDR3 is TGTGCCAGCTCAAGGACAGGTAACACTGAAGCTTTCTTT. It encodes CASSRTGNTEAFF.